The 21 T cell receptor beta chains below all came from one sample that was sequenced in a study of cytomegalovirus exposure and HLA in healthy donors. With 60 Vbeta and 13 Jbeta primers, the PCR was carried out. Data came from immunoSEQ multiplex PCR; TCRdb stores just in-frame clones and leaves some out. The sample records some 160,000 clones, roughly 87% being singletons. Specimen: PBMCs. These receptors came from a woman aged 50 to 60 in good health and CMV-seronegative.

This chain connects TRBV5-1 to TRBJ2-7; TRBD2 matches at 15 bases. From germline, CDR1 is SGHRS and CDR2 YFSETQ. The CDR3 runs 17 residues. Losses at the gene ends were 4 bases for V and 9 bases for J; bases not matched to a gene: 14. DNA for the CDR3: TGCGCCAGCAGCGGGGGGCCTGGACTAGCGGGAGGGCCGGCGCAGTACTTC. Encoded protein: CASSGGPGLAGGPAQYF. The variable domain in full, completed from reference TRBV5-1 and TRBJ2-7, reads KAGVTQTPRYLIKTRGQQVTLSCSPISGHRSVSWYQQTPGQGLQFLFEYFSETQRNKGNFPGRFSGRQFSNSRSEMNVSTLELGDSALYLCASSGGPGLAGGPAQYFGPGTRLTVT.

This rearrangement joins TRBV6-5 to TRBJ1-6, with D perhaps matching TRBD1 (6 bases). V lost 4 bases and J lost 8, with 9 bases in between. Germline V gene lookup returns CDR1 MNHEY and CDR2 SVGAGI. CDR3 length equals 13 residues. The DNA of the CDR3 is TGTGCCAGCAGTTCCAACAGGGATTCACCCCTCCACTTT. This codes for CASSSNRDSPLHF.

The genes are TRBV9 and TRBJ2-7; no clear D gene. The ends were cut back, 5 bases at V and 1 base at J, with 13 bases in the middle. Looked up from germline, CDR1 is SGDLS and CDR2 is YYNGEE. CDR3 length: 14 residues. The CDR3 coding sequence is TGTGCCAGCAGTTCTCCGGGTTCGTCCTACGAGCAGTACTTC. This encodes CASSSPGSSYEQYF. Filled out from reference TRBV9 and TRBJ2-7, the complete variable domain reads DSGVTQTPKHLITATGQRVTLRCSPRSGDLSVYWYQQSLDQGLQFLIQYYNGEERAKGNILERFSAQQFPDLHSELNLSSLELGDSALYFCASSSPGSSYEQYFGPGTRLTVT.

This clone appeared once. CDR3 in amino acids: CASSVLGSGGLETFTDTQYF. CDR3 sequence (DNA): TGTGCCAGCAGTGTACTGGGTAGCGGGGGGCTAGAGACCTTCACAGATACGCAGTATTTT. The rearrangement uses TRBV2 and TRBJ2-3; 10 bases are a match to TRBD2. The CDR3 totals 20 residues. The V gene's germline CDR1 is SNHLY and CDR2 FYNNEI. V shed 4 bases and J 2 bases; nucleotides not matched to a gene: 18. Variable domain in full (rest from reference TRBV2 and TRBJ2-3): EPEVTQTPSHQVTQMGQEVILRCVPISNHLYFYWYRQILGQKVEFLVSFYNNEISEKSEIFDDQFSVERPDGSNFTLKIRSTKLEDSAMYFCASSVLGSGGLETFTDTQYFGPGTRLTVL.

The rearrangement links TRBV5-4 to TRBJ1-2, with 9 bases lining up with TRBD1. The CDR3 totals 14 residues. CDR1 SGHNT and CDR2 YYREEE come from the germline V gene (reference sequence). Losses at the gene ends were 0 bases for V and 3 bases for J; bases not matched to a gene: 0. Here the CDR3 DNA reads TGTGCCAGCAGCTTGGGGGACAGGGACTATGGCTACACCTTC. Translating gives CASSLGDRDYGYTF.

This chain uses TRBV5-6 with TRBJ2-7; 8 bases are a match to TRBD1. The CDR3 is made up of 14 amino acids. CDR1 is SGHDT, CDR2 YYEEEE, per germline. The V and J ends lost 5 bases and 6 bases, in that order; junction bases with no gene match: 10. This CDR3 reads CASSPDRGEGEQYF. The CDR3 bases are TGTGCCAGCAGTCCCGACAGGGGTGAGGGCGAGCAGTACTTC.

The rearrangement links TRBV2 to TRBJ2-6; D remains ambiguous. Trimming stripped 6 bases from V and 0 bases from J, with 9 bases between. This CDR3 is built from 15 residues. Looked up from germline, CDR1 is SNHLY and CDR2 is FYNNEI. In nucleotides, the CDR3 is TGTGCCAGCAGGATGGGCTTCTCTGGGGCCAACGTCCTGACTTTC. It translates to CASRMGFSGANVLTF.

The chain combines TRBV5-1 with TRBJ2-1; no clear D gene. Trimming left V 4 bases short and J 4 bases short, with 15 bases between. The germline CDR1 and CDR2 sequences are SGHRS and YFSETQ. This CDR3 has 15 amino acids. The CDR3 loop reads CASSPSAELYNEQFF. In DNA, the CDR3 is TGCGCCAGCAGCCCTTCGGCGGAACTTTACAATGAGCAGTTCTTC. Full variable domain (rest looked up from reference TRBV5-1 and TRBJ2-1): KAGVTQTPRYLIKTRGQQVTLSCSPISGHRSVSWYQQTPGQGLQFLFEYFSETQRNKGNFPGRFSGRQFSNSRSEMNVSTLELGDSALYLCASSPSAELYNEQFFGPGTRLTVL.

The J gene is TRBJ2-1, the V gene TRBV29-1; a possible D gene is TRBD1 (5 bases). Germline-derived CDR1 and CDR2 are SQVTM and ANQGSEA. This CDR3 is 15 amino acids long. V lost 6 bases to trimming and J lost 4 bases, with 19 bases between them. CDR3 nucleotide sequence: TGCAGCGTCCCCCCTCCCGACAGAGAGTACAATGAGCAGTTCTTC. Its translation: CSVPPPDREYNEQFF.

This chain links TRBV5-1 with TRBJ2-7, with D maybe TRBD1 (6 bases). From germline, CDR1 is SGHRS and CDR2 YFSETQ. Trimming stripped 7 bases from V and 1 base from J, with 18 bases between. CDR3 size: 15 residues. The CDR3 is CASRPEDSRSYEQYF. As DNA, the CDR3 is TGCGCCAGCCGCCCTGAGGACAGCCGTTCCTACGAGCAGTACTTC.

The chain joins TRBV5-1 to TRBJ2-1; a weak D match, TRBD1 (5 bases). Deletions cut 3 bases from V and 0 bases from J, with 19 bases between. Germline CDR1 and CDR2: SGHRS and YFSETQ. This CDR3 spans 18 amino acids. CDR3 nucleotide sequence: TGCGCCAGCAGCTCGGTCTTGTTTGGGGCGAGCTCCTACAATGAGCAGTTCTTC. It codes for CASSSVLFGASSYNEQFF.

The CDR3 sequence is CASSIFFQANTEAFF. Written as DNA, the CDR3 is TGTGCCAGTAGTATATTCTTTCAGGCGAACACTGAAGCTTTCTTT. The chain carries TRBV19 and TRBJ1-1; no firm D call. CDR1 is LNHDA, CDR2 SQIVND, per germline (reference sequence). The CDR3 is 15 residues long. V was cut by 2 bases and J by 1 base, with 11 bases left in between.

This rearrangement joins TRBV6-1 to TRBJ1-2; D is unclear. V lost 0 bases and J 4 bases, leaving 12 bases between the germline ends. CDR3 length: 15 residues. In germline, CDR1 is MNHNS, CDR2 SASEGT. Here the CDR3 reads CASSEALRLTYGYTF. The CDR3 DNA reads as TGTGCCAGCAGTGAAGCGCTTCGACTGACCTATGGCTACACCTTC.

The chain recombines TRBV4-2 with TRBJ2-7; D might be TRBD2 (6 bases). This CDR3 contains 19 residues. The germline CDR1 and CDR2 sequences are LGHNA and YNFKEQ. The V end lost 2 bases, the J end lost 0 bases, and 23 bases lay between the germline ends. CDR3 sequence reads: CASSQPLFHLAVSSYEQYF. The DNA for the CDR3 is TGTGCCAGCAGCCAACCCCTCTTCCACTTAGCGGTCAGCTCCTACGAGCAGTACTTC.

The rearrangement uses TRBV6-4 and TRBJ2-5, with 9 bases lining up with TRBD1. V dropped 4 bases and J dropped 4; count of bases not matched to a gene: 7. CDR1 is MRHNA and CDR2 is SNTAGT in the germline V gene. The CDR3 runs 15 residues. Here the CDR3 DNA reads TGTGCCAGCAGTGGTCCGGGACAGGGCACAGAGACCCAGTACTTC. Translated: CASSGPGQGTETQYF.

V usage is TRBV6-5 and J usage is TRBJ2-7; D may be TRBD1 (6 bases). Trimming removed 6 bases from V and 2 bases from J, with 17 bases in between. CDR1 is MNHEY and CDR2 is SVGAGI in the germline V gene. The length of the CDR3 is 15 residues. The CDR3 coding sequence is TGTGCCAGCAGCAGTGACAGGTTGGGCCCCTACGAGCAGTACTTC. This codes for CASSSDRLGPYEQYF.

Only a few counts were recorded for this clone. V and J are TRBV7-3 and TRBJ2-5; D is ambiguous. The V gene's germline CDR1 is SGHTA and CDR2 FQGTGA. V dropped 2 bases and J dropped 7 bases, with 17 bases sitting between them. The CDR3 is 15 amino acids. The CDR3: CASSLVPTDPGTQYF. For the CDR3, the DNA is TGTGCCAGCAGCTTAGTACCCACGGATCCGGGGACCCAGTACTTC.

In this sample, this clone turned up a few times. This chain uses TRBV5-8 with TRBJ1-1; 7 bases are a match to TRBD1. With 3 bases clipped from V and 5 bases from J, the junction kept 13 bases outside the gene matches. The CDR3 runs 16 residues. CDR1 is SGHTS and CDR2 is YDEGEE in the germline V gene. The chain's CDR3 is CASSSVTGTLRTEAFF. As DNA, the CDR3 is TGTGCCAGCAGCTCGGTGACAGGGACCCTACGGACTGAAGCTTTCTTT.

This clone was recorded only once. The chain uses TRBV10-1 and TRBJ2-2; possibly TRBD2 for D (5 bases). This CDR3 contains 15 residues. Trimming shortened V by 2 bases and J by 1 base, and 8 bases separated the two germline ends. Per the germline V gene, CDR1 is WNHNN and CDR2 is SYGVQD (reference sequence). The CDR3 nucleotides are TGCGCCAGCAGTGAGACGGGGAAGAACACCGGGGAGCTGTTTTTT. Translated: CASSETGKNTGELFF.

The J gene is TRBJ1-2, the V gene TRBV4-3, with D tentatively TRBD1 (6 bases). CDR1 LGHNA and CDR2 YSLEER come from the germline V gene. CDR3 size: 15 residues. With 0 bases removed from V and 8 bases from J, the gap between germline ends came to 16 bases. The CDR3 nucleotides are TGCGCCAGCAGCCAAGATTGGGAAGGGGGACACGGCTACACCTTC. It encodes CASSQDWEGGHGYTF.

The V call is TRBV20-1, the J call TRBJ2-7, with unresolved D. The germline V and J ends were trimmed by 7 bases and 3 bases, with 10 bases remaining between them. The CDR3 runs 11 residues. Germline CDR1 DFQATT, CDR2 SNEGSKA (reference sequence). The DNA for the CDR3 is TGCAGTGTCAGAGACTTCTACGAGCAGTACTTC. Residues: CSVRDFYEQYF.